This T cell receptor (beta chain) was captured by sequencing in a study of T cell changes during pregnancy in multiple sclerosis. Assay used: immunoSEQ multiplex PCR; TCRdb lists only in-frame clones, some missing. The data hold about 64,000 clones, with about 96% observed a single time. The V gene's germline CDR1 is SGHTS and CDR2 YDEGEE. V dropped 2 bases and J dropped 7 bases, with 4 bases sitting between them. The CDR3 loop spans 11 amino acids. This sequence was found in a female donor with multiple sclerosis, enrolled in a pregnancy study. Source: CD8+ T cells from peripheral blood mononuclear cells, taken after pregnancy. V usage is TRBV5-8 and J usage is TRBJ2-1; D is uncertain. The CDR3 protein is CASSLSNEQFF. The CDR3 coding sequence is TGTGCCAGCAGCTTATCGAATGAGCAGTTCTTC.